The rows below give T cell receptor beta chains drawn from one sample of a study of OX40 agonist ivuxolimab in advanced cancers. TCRdb keeps only in-frame clones here, not all; method: immunoSEQ multiplex PCR. The sample includes 75,000 to 95,000 clones, 85% to 90% of them seen just once. Sequenced here: CD4+ or CD8+ T cells sorted from blood, sampled in a trial of the OX40 agonist ivuxolimab. All receptors come from an adult with an advanced solid tumor such as melanoma, head and neck, liver or kidney cancer. Both conserved end residues are part of each CDR3. The order of the fields is clone size, V gene, D gene, J gene, CDR3 DNA, CDR3 protein. A D gene is named only where the DNA matches it firmly. The size field is filled for only some rows; it gives once, few, many or a size class.

clone size: NA
V gene: TRBV4-2
D gene: TRBD1
J gene: TRBJ1-2
CDR3 DNA: TGTGCCAGCAGCCAAGGTTTAGGGACAGGGATTCTGAACTATGGCTACACCTTC
CDR3 protein: CASSQGLGTGILNYGYTF

clone size: NA
V gene: TRBV5-1
D gene: NA
J gene: TRBJ2-2
CDR3 DNA: TGCGCCAGCAGCTTCATTACGTCTCCGAACACCGGGGAGCTGTTTTTT
CDR3 protein: CASSFITSPNTGELFF

clone size: NA
V gene: TRBV5-6
D gene: TRBD2
J gene: TRBJ2-2
CDR3 DNA: TGTGCCAGCAGCCAACGGGGGGGCCTGAACACCGGGGAGCTGTTTTTT
CDR3 protein: CASSQRGGLNTGELFF

clone size: NA
V gene: TRBV12-5
D gene: NA
J gene: TRBJ2-7
CDR3 DNA: TGTGCTAGTGGTTTGAGGCACGAGCAGTACTTC
CDR3 protein: CASGLRHEQYF

clone size: NA
V gene: TRBV6-6
D gene: NA
J gene: TRBJ2-2
CDR3 DNA: TGTGCCAGCCAAGACCCACCCACGAACACCGGGGAGCTGTTTTTT
CDR3 protein: CASQDPPTNTGELFF

clone size: once
V gene: TRBV7-6
D gene: TRBD1
J gene: TRBJ2-5
CDR3 DNA: TGTGCCAGCAGCTTACGCAACAGGGGAGAGACCCAGTACTTC
CDR3 protein: CASSLRNRGETQYF

clone size: NA
V gene: TRBV2
D gene: NA
J gene: TRBJ1-1
CDR3 DNA: TGTGCCAGCCGGCCAGGGATCACTGAAGCTTTCTTT
CDR3 protein: CASRPGITEAFF

clone size: NA
V gene: TRBV7-6
D gene: TRBD1
J gene: TRBJ1-1
CDR3 DNA: TGTGCCAGCAGCTTAGCTGAGGGGACAGAGGGAGCTTTCTTT
CDR3 protein: CASSLAEGTEGAFF

clone size: NA
V gene: TRBV28
D gene: TRBD1
J gene: TRBJ2-3
CDR3 DNA: TGTGCCAGCAGTTCTATATGGACACAGGGGGCAAGGGCAGATACGCAGTATTTT
CDR3 protein: CASSSIWTQGARADTQYF

clone size: once
V gene: TRBV12-5
D gene: NA
J gene: TRBJ2-5
CDR3 DNA: TGTGCTAGTGGAAGGGGTGACCAAGAGACCCAGTACTTC
CDR3 protein: CASGRGDQETQYF

clone size: NA
V gene: TRBV9
D gene: TRBD1
J gene: TRBJ1-1
CDR3 DNA: TGTGCCAGCAGCGCACGCCGGGACAGTCTCTACGGCGCTGAAGCTTTCTTT
CDR3 protein: CASSARRDSLYGAEAFF

clone size: NA
V gene: TRBV7-6
D gene: NA
J gene: TRBJ2-3
CDR3 DNA: TGTGCCAGCAGCTTAGTCGGAGTGGTGGCCACAGATACGCAGTATTTT
CDR3 protein: CASSLVGVVATDTQYF

clone size: NA
V gene: TRBV7-9
D gene: NA
J gene: TRBJ1-1
CDR3 DNA: TGTGCCAGCAGCGGGGACCCTATAGGGGTCACTGAAGCTTTCTTT
CDR3 protein: CASSGDPIGVTEAFF

clone size: NA
V gene: TRBV12-5
D gene: TRBD1
J gene: TRBJ2-1
CDR3 DNA: TGTGCTAGTGGCACAGACAGGGGACCCCACAATGAGCAGTTCTTC
CDR3 protein: CASGTDRGPHNEQFF

clone size: NA
V gene: TRBV11-3
D gene: TRBD1
J gene: TRBJ1-5
CDR3 DNA: TGTGCCAGCAGCCGCCGGGACAGGGGGCTCAGGTGTCAGCCCCAGCATTTT
CDR3 protein: CASSRRDRGLRCQPQHF

clone size: NA
V gene: TRBV13
D gene: NA
J gene: TRBJ2-3
CDR3 DNA: TGTGCCAGCAGCTCTTGGCCCGGGGGTAGCACAGATACGCAGTATTTT
CDR3 protein: CASSSWPGGSTDTQYF

clone size: NA
V gene: TRBV7-6
D gene: NA
J gene: TRBJ2-6
CDR3 DNA: TGTGCCAGCAGCTTCCCCCGGGACGACGCCTTCTCTGGGGCCAACGTCCTGACTTTC
CDR3 protein: CASSFPRDDAFSGANVLTF

clone size: NA
V gene: TRBV7-9
D gene: TRBD1
J gene: TRBJ2-5
CDR3 DNA: TGTGCCAGCAGCCCGGACAGGGGTCCGGAGACCCAGTACTTC
CDR3 protein: CASSPDRGPETQYF

clone size: NA
V gene: TRBV19
D gene: NA
J gene: TRBJ2-5
CDR3 DNA: TGTGCCAGTAGTATAGAGGCGCCGGGGGAGACCCAGTACTTC
CDR3 protein: CASSIEAPGETQYF

clone size: NA
V gene: TRBV14
D gene: NA
J gene: TRBJ2-7
CDR3 DNA: TGTGCCAGCAGCCAGAGAATCCCGGGAAAGATCCTCTACGAGCAGTACTTC
CDR3 protein: CASSQRIPGKILYEQYF

clone size: once
V gene: TRBV5-3
D gene: NA
J gene: TRBJ1-6
CDR3 DNA: TGTGCCAGAAGCCCATCGGCCAGGACGGACCCACCCCTCCACTTT
CDR3 protein: CARSPSARTDPPLHF

clone size: NA
V gene: TRBV18
D gene: NA
J gene: TRBJ1-5
CDR3 DNA: TGTGCCAGCTCACCACTTCCAGGCAATCAGCCCCAGCATTTT
CDR3 protein: CASSPLPGNQPQHF

clone size: NA
V gene: TRBV7-8
D gene: NA
J gene: TRBJ2-6
CDR3 DNA: TGTGCCAGCAGCCTGTTCCCCCGGGCCCTCTCTGGGGCCAACGTCCTGACTTTC
CDR3 protein: CASSLFPRALSGANVLTF

clone size: NA
V gene: TRBV11-2
D gene: TRBD1
J gene: TRBJ2-2
CDR3 DNA: TGTGCCAGCAGCTTAGATCGGGACAGTGTGTATGTGGGGGAGCTGTTTTTT
CDR3 protein: CASSLDRDSVYVGELFF

clone size: NA
V gene: TRBV4-2
D gene: NA
J gene: TRBJ2-7
CDR3 DNA: TGTGCCAGCAGCGAAACTCAGGGGCGGGTCTACGAGCAGTACTTC
CDR3 protein: CASSETQGRVYEQYF

clone size: NA
V gene: TRBV5-4
D gene: TRBD1
J gene: TRBJ2-5
CDR3 DNA: TGTGCCAGCAGTCTAAGGGGGCAGGAGACCCAGTACTTC
CDR3 protein: CASSLRGQETQYF

clone size: NA
V gene: TRBV27
D gene: TRBD1
J gene: TRBJ1-3
CDR3 DNA: TGTGCCAGCAGCCGACAGGGAATCTCTGGAAACACCATATATTTT
CDR3 protein: CASSRQGISGNTIYF

clone size: NA
V gene: TRBV6-6
D gene: TRBD1
J gene: TRBJ1-1
CDR3 DNA: TGTGCCAGCAGACAGGGGGGCACTGAAGCTTTCTTT
CDR3 protein: CASRQGGTEAFF

clone size: NA
V gene: TRBV5-1
D gene: TRBD2
J gene: TRBJ2-1
CDR3 DNA: TGCGCCAGCAGCCTTGGGACTAGCGGCGGACTTAGCTCCTACAATGAGCAGTTCTTC
CDR3 protein: CASSLGTSGGLSSYNEQFF

clone size: NA
V gene: TRBV28
D gene: NA
J gene: TRBJ2-1
CDR3 DNA: TGTGCCAGCAGTGGGCAGTACAATGAGCAGTTCTTC
CDR3 protein: CASSGQYNEQFF

clone size: NA
V gene: TRBV28
D gene: NA
J gene: TRBJ1-2
CDR3 DNA: TGTGCCAGCAGCTATACAGGTTATGGCTACACCTTC
CDR3 protein: CASSYTGYGYTF

clone size: NA
V gene: TRBV11-2
D gene: NA
J gene: TRBJ1-1
CDR3 DNA: TGTGCCAGCAGCTCCATGAAGCCCACTGAAGCTTTCTTT
CDR3 protein: CASSSMKPTEAFF

clone size: NA
V gene: TRBV7-2
D gene: NA
J gene: TRBJ1-2
CDR3 DNA: TGTGCCAGCAGCCTGGGTCCGCAGCATGGCTACACCTTC
CDR3 protein: CASSLGPQHGYTF

clone size: NA
V gene: TRBV7-2
D gene: NA
J gene: TRBJ2-3
CDR3 DNA: TGTGCCAGCAGCCGCCCCCCGGGAACAGATACGCAGTATTTT
CDR3 protein: CASSRPPGTDTQYF

clone size: NA
V gene: TRBV19
D gene: NA
J gene: TRBJ1-6
CDR3 DNA: TGTGCCAGTAGTATCGGGGGACACATGAATTCACCCCTCCACTTT
CDR3 protein: CASSIGGHMNSPLHF

clone size: NA
V gene: TRBV25-1
D gene: NA
J gene: TRBJ2-5
CDR3 DNA: TGTGCCAGCAGTGCCCAGGGGAGGCAAGAGACCCAGTACTTC
CDR3 protein: CASSAQGRQETQYF

clone size: NA
V gene: TRBV16
D gene: NA
J gene: TRBJ2-7
CDR3 DNA: TGTGCCGGCAGCCAATCCGGATACGAGCAGTACTTC
CDR3 protein: CAGSQSGYEQYF

clone size: NA
V gene: TRBV6-1
D gene: TRBD1
J gene: TRBJ2-1
CDR3 DNA: TGTGCCAGCAGGCCGGGACAGGCCTCCTACAATGAGCAGTTCTTC
CDR3 protein: CASRPGQASYNEQFF

clone size: few
V gene: TRBV7-2
D gene: NA
J gene: TRBJ1-3
CDR3 DNA: TGTGCCAGCAGCTTAAACGACAGATTCGCCATATATTTT
CDR3 protein: CASSLNDRFAIYF

clone size: NA
V gene: TRBV7-9
D gene: NA
J gene: TRBJ1-1
CDR3 DNA: TGTGCCAGCAGTTCTGGGACGGTGAACACTGAAGCTTTCTTT
CDR3 protein: CASSSGTVNTEAFF

clone size: NA
V gene: TRBV4-1
D gene: TRBD1
J gene: TRBJ1-1
CDR3 DNA: TGCGCCAGCAGCCATCCGGGACAGAGAAACACTGAAGCTTTCTTT
CDR3 protein: CASSHPGQRNTEAFF

clone size: NA
V gene: TRBV7-2
D gene: NA
J gene: TRBJ2-7
CDR3 DNA: TGTGCCAGCAGCTTAGGAGGCAGTAAAGGACACGAGCAGTACTTC
CDR3 protein: CASSLGGSKGHEQYF

clone size: medium-sized
V gene: TRBV23-1
D gene: NA
J gene: TRBJ1-3
CDR3 DNA: TGCGCCAGCAGTCGTCCGGGGTCGACCATATATTTT
CDR3 protein: CASSRPGSTIYF

clone size: NA
V gene: TRBV27
D gene: NA
J gene: TRBJ1-2
CDR3 DNA: TGTGCCAGCAGTTCCATGAATCCTAACTATGGCTACACCTTC
CDR3 protein: CASSSMNPNYGYTF

clone size: NA
V gene: TRBV5-3
D gene: NA
J gene: TRBJ1-2
CDR3 DNA: TGTGCCAGAAGCTCCACAAAGTCTAATAGGTATGGCTACACCTTC
CDR3 protein: CARSSTKSNRYGYTF

clone size: few
V gene: TRBV6-1
D gene: TRBD1
J gene: TRBJ1-1
CDR3 DNA: TGTGCCAGCAGATCAAAGAGTGGGACAGGGAAAGCTTTCTTT
CDR3 protein: CASRSKSGTGKAFF

clone size: NA
V gene: TRBV7-9
D gene: TRBD2
J gene: TRBJ2-1
CDR3 DNA: TGTGCCAGCAGCCCCTGGACTAGCGGGTCGGGGGAGCAGTTCTTC
CDR3 protein: CASSPWTSGSGEQFF

clone size: NA
V gene: TRBV7-9
D gene: NA
J gene: TRBJ2-3
CDR3 DNA: TGTGCCAGCAGCTCCGGGAGCACAGATACGCAGTATTTT
CDR3 protein: CASSSGSTDTQYF

clone size: NA
V gene: TRBV15
D gene: NA
J gene: TRBJ2-1
CDR3 DNA: TGTGCCACCAGCAGAGACCCCAGGGAGGCGGCGCGGGGGCAGTTCTTC
CDR3 protein: CATSRDPREAARGQFF

clone size: once
V gene: TRBV5-1
D gene: NA
J gene: TRBJ2-1
CDR3 DNA: TGCGCCAGCAGCTTGGACCAAGCCTACAATGAGCAGTTCTTC
CDR3 protein: CASSLDQAYNEQFF

clone size: NA
V gene: TRBV28
D gene: NA
J gene: TRBJ2-2
CDR3 DNA: TGTGCCAGCGGAGAGGGGGGGGACACCGGGGAGCTGTTTTTT
CDR3 protein: CASGEGGDTGELFF

clone size: once
V gene: TRBV10-3
D gene: TRBD1
J gene: TRBJ2-3
CDR3 DNA: TGTGCCATCAGACAGGGGGCGGATACGCAGTATTTT
CDR3 protein: CAIRQGADTQYF

clone size: NA
V gene: TRBV19
D gene: NA
J gene: TRBJ2-1
CDR3 DNA: TGTGCCAGTAGTTATAGGTCCGGGACCTCAAGCAATGAGCAGTTCTTC
CDR3 protein: CASSYRSGTSSNEQFF

clone size: NA
V gene: TRBV5-1
D gene: TRBD2
J gene: TRBJ2-5
CDR3 DNA: TGCGCCAGCAGCTCCCAGGGACTAGCGGGCCAAGAGACCCAGTACTTC
CDR3 protein: CASSSQGLAGQETQYF

clone size: NA
V gene: TRBV5-8
D gene: NA
J gene: TRBJ2-7
CDR3 DNA: TGTGCCAGCAGCCAGACCGGGAACAGGGAATACGAGCAGTACTTC
CDR3 protein: CASSQTGNREYEQYF

clone size: NA
V gene: TRBV25-1
D gene: NA
J gene: TRBJ1-2
CDR3 DNA: TGTGCCAGCAGGGAGGGGAACTATGGCTACACCTTC
CDR3 protein: CASREGNYGYTF

clone size: NA
V gene: TRBV7-3
D gene: TRBD2
J gene: TRBJ2-5
CDR3 DNA: TGTGCCAGCAGCATGACTAGCCCGGGACGGGAGACCCAGTACTTC
CDR3 protein: CASSMTSPGRETQYF